The T cell receptor beta chain under discussion was sequenced for a study of T cells in Graves' hyperthyroidism and ophthalmopathy. Findings of the study overall: Classification by a 13 V-J model distinguished ophthalmopathy from stable hyperthyroidism.

This clonotype has ten or more counts. What it binds is not known. RNA transcripts served as the template for amplifying TCR beta CDR3 regions. Initially, a first-round RT-PCR of the TCR CDR3 employed the HTBI primer set. TCRdb ran MiXCR on the multiplex PCR reads and lists one entry per CDR3 protein. The sample consists of more than 500,000 distinct CDR3 sequences, approximately 44% of them appearing once. The CDR3 consists of 17 residues. With 3 bases removed from V and 3 bases from J, the gap between germline ends came to 15 bases. Germline values: CDR1 MGHRA, CDR2 YSYEKL. The receptor was isolated from an adult woman with Graves' disease, either hyperthyroidism or ophthalmopathy (not recorded which). Input material: peripheral blood or thyroid tissue (not recorded which). V and J are TRBV4-1 and TRBJ1-6; perhaps TRBD1 as D (5 bases). The CDR3 sequence is CASSQGTARGYNSPLHF. CDR3 bases: TGCGCCAGCAGCCAGGGGACGGCGCGGGGCTATAATTCACCCCTCCACTTT.